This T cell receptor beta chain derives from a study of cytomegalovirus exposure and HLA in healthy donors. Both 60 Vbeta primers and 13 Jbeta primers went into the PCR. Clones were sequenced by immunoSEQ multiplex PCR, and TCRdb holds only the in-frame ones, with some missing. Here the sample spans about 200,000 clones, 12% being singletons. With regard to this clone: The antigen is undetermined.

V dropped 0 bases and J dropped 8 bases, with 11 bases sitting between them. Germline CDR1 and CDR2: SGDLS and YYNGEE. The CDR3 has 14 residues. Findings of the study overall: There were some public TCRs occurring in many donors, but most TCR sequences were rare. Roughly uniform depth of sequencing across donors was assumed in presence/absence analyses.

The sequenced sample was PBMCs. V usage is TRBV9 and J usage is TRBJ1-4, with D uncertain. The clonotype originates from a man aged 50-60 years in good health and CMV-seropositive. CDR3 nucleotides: TGTGCCAGCAGCGTAGGAGGCCCGAGGGAAAAACTGTTTTTT. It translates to CASSVGGPREKLFF.